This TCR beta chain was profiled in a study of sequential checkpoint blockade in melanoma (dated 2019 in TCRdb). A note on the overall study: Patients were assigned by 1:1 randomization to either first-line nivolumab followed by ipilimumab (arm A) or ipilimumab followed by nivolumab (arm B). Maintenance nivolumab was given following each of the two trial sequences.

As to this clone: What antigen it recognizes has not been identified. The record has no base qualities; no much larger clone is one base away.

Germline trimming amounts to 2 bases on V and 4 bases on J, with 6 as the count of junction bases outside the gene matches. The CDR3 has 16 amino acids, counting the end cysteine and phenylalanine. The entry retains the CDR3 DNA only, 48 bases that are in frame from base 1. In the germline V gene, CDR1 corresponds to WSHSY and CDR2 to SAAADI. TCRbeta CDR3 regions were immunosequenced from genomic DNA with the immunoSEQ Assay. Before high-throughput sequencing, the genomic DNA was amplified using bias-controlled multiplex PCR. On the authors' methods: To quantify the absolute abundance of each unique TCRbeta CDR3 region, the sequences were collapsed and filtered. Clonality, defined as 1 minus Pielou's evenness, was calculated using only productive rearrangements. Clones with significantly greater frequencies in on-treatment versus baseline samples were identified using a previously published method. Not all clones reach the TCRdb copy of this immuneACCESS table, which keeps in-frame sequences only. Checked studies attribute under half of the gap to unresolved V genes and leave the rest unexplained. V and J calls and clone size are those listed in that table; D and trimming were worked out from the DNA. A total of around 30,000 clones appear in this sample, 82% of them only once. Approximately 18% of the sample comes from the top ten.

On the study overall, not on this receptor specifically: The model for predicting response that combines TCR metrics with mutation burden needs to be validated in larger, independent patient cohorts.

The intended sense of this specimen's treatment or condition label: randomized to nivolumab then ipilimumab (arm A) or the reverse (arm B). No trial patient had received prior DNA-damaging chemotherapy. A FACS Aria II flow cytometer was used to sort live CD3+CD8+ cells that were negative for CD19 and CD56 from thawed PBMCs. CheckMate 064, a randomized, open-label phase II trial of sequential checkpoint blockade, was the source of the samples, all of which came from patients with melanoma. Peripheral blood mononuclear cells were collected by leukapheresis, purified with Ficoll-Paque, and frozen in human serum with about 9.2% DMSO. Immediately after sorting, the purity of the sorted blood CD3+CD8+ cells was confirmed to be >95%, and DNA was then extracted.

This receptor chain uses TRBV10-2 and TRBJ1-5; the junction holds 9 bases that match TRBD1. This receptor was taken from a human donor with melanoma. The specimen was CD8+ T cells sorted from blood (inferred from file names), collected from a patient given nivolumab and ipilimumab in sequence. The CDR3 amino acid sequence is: CASSEQFGTGNQPQHF. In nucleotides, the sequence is TGCGCCAGCAGTGAGCAATTTGGGACAGGGAATCAGCCCCAGCATTTT.